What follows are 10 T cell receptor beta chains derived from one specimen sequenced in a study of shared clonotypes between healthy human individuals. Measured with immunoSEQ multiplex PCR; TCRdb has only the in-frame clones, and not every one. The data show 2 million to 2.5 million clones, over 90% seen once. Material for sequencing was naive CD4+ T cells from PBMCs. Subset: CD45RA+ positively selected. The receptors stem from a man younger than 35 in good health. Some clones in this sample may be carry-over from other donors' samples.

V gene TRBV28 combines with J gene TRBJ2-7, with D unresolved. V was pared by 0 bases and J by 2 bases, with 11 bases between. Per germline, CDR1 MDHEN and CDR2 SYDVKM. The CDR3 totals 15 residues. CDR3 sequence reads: CASSLWAEPTYEQYF. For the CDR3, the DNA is TGTGCCAGCAGTTTATGGGCGGAGCCCACCTACGAGCAGTACTTC.

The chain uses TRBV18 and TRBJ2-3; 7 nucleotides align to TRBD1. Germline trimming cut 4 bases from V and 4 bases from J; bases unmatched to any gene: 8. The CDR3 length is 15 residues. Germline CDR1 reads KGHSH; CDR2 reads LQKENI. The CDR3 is CASSLRTGDSDTQYF. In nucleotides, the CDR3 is TGTGCCAGCTCACTTCGGACAGGCGACTCAGATACGCAGTATTTT.

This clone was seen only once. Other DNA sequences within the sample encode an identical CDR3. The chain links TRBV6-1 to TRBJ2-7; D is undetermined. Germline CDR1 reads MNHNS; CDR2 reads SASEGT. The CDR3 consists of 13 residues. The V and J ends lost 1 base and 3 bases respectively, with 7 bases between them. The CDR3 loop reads CASSEGSSYEQYF. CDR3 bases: TGTGCCAGCAGTGAAGGGAGCAGCTACGAGCAGTACTTC.

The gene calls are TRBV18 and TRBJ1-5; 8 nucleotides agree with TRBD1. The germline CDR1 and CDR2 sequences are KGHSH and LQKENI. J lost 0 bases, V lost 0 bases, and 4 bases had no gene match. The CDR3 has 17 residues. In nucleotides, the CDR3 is TGTGCCAGCTCACCACCTAGGACAGGGATTAGCAATCAGCCCCAGCATTTT. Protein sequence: CASSPPRTGISNQPQHF. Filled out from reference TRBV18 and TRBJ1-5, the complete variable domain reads NAGVMQNPRHLVRRRGQEARLRCSPMKGHSHVYWYRQLPEEGLKFMVYLQKENIIDESGMPKERFSAEFPKEGPSILRIQQVVRGDSAAYFCASSPPRTGISNQPQHFGDGTRLSIL.

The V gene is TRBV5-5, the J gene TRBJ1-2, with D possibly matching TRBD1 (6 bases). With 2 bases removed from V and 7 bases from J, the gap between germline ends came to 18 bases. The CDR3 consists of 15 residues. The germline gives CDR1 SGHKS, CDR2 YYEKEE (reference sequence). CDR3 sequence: CASSFLTLQGSGYTF. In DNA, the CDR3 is TGTGCCAGCAGCTTCTTAACACTACAGGGCTCTGGCTACACCTTC.

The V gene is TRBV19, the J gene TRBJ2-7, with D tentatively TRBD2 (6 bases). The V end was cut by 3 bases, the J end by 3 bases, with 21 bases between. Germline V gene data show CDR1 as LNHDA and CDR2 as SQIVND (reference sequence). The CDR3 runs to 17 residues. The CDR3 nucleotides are TGTGCCAGTAGTATCGGGAGACAATGGGTCGAGGACTACGAGCAGTACTTC. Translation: CASSIGRQWVEDYEQYF.

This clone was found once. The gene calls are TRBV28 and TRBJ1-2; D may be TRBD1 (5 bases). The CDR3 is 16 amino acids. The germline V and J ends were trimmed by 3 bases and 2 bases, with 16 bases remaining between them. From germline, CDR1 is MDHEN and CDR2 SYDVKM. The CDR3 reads CASSLGGGGRNYGYTF. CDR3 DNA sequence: TGTGCCAGCAGTTTGGGGGGTGGTGGTCGGAACTATGGCTACACCTTC.

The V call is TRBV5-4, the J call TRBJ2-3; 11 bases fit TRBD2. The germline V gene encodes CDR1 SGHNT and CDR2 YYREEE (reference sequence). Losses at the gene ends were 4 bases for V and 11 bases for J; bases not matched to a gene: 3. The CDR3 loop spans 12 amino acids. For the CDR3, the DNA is TGTGCCAGCAGCCCTGGACTAGCGGGGCAGTATTTT. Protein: CASSPGLAGQYF.

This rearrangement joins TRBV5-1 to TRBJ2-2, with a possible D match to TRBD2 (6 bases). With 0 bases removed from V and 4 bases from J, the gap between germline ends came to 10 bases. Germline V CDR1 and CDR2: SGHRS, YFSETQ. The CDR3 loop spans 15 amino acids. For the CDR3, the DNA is TGCGCCAGCAGCTTGGAGGGACTTACCACCGGGGAGCTGTTTTTT. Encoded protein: CASSLEGLTTGELFF.

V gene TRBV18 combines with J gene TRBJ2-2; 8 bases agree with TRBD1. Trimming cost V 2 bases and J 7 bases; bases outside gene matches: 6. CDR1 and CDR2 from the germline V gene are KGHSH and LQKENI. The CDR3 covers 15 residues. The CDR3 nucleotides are TGTGCCAGCTCACCAACGGACAGGGTCGGCGGGGAGCTGTTTTTT. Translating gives CASSPTDRVGGELFF.